This TCR beta chain was profiled in a study of shared clonotypes between healthy human individuals. Study as a whole: The donor group consisted of two women and a few men, aged 18 to 49.

The repertoire was sequenced with immunoSEQ multiplex PCR; TCRdb's copy has only in-frame clones and lacks some. This table holds over 400,000 clones, 78% found once. CDR3 size: 12 residues. Germline assignment: CDR1 MDHEN and CDR2 SYDVKM. V was shortened by 2 bases and J by 10 bases, with 6 bases between the two germline ends. Material for sequencing was PBMCs. The source is a woman between 40 and 50 years old in good health. Some clones in this sample may be carry-over from other donors' samples. The chain combines TRBV28 with TRBJ1-6; D is uncertain. The CDR3 bases are TGTGCCAGCAGTTTAACCCAATCACCCCTCCACTTT. Its translation: CASSLTQSPLHF.